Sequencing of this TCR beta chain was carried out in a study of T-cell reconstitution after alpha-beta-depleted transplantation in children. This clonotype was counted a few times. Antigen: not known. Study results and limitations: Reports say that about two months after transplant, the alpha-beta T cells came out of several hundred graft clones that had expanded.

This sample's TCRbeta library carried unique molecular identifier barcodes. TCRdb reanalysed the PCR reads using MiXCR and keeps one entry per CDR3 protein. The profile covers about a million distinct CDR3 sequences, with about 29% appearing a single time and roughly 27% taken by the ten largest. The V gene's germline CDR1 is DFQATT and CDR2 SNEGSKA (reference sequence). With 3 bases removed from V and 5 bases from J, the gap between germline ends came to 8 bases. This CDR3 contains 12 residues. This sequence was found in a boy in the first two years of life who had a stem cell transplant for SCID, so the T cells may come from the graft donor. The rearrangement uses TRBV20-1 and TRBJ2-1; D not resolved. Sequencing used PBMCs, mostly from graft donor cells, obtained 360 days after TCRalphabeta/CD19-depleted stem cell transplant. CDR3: CSARGLNNEQFF. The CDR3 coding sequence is TGCAGTGCTAGGGGTCTTAACAATGAGCAGTTCTTC.